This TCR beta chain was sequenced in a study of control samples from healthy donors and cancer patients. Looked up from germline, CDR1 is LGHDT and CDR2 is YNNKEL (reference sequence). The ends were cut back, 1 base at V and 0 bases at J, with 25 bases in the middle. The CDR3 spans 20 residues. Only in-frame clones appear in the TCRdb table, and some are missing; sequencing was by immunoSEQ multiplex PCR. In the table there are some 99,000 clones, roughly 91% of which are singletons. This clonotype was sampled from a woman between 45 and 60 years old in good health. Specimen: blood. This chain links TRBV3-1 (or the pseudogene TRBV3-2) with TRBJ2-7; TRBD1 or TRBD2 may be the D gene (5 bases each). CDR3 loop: CASSQALLRYRDLSSYEQYF. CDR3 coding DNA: TGTGCCAGCAGCCAAGCCTTGTTGAGGTACCGGGACCTCAGCTCCTACGAGCAGTACTTC.